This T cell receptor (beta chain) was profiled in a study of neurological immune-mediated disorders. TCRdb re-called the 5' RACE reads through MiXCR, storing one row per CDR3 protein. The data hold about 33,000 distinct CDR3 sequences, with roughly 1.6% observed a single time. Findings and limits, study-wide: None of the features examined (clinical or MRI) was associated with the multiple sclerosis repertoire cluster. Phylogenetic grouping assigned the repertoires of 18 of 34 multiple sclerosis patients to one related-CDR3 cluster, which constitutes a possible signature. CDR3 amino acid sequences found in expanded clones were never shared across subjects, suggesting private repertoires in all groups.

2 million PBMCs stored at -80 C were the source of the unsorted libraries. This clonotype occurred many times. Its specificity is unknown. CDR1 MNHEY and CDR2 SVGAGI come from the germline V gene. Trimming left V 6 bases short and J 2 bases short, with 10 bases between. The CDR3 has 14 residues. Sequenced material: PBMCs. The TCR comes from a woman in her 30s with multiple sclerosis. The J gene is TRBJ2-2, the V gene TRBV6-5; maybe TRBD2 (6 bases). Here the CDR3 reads CASSRGLNTGELFF. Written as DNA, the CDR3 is TGTGCCAGCAGCCGTGGACTAAACACCGGGGAGCTGTTTTTT.